The 26 T cell receptor beta chains below were found in one sample sequenced in a study of blood T cell repertoires in COVID-19. Libraries were prepared by immunoSEQ multiplex PCR; TCRdb keeps only in-frame clonotypes and omits some of them. This sample has roughly 76,000 clones, with around 86% found just once. The sample taken for sequencing was peripheral blood. The receptors derive from a woman of 80 years or more with active or convalescent COVID-19.

This chain joins TRBV28 and TRBJ2-5; D unclear. Per germline, CDR1 MDHEN and CDR2 SYDVKM. Trimming left V 8 bases short and J 4 bases short, with 8 bases between. The length of the CDR3 is 11 residues. The CDR3 sequence is CASLFRETQYF. Written as DNA, the CDR3 is TGTGCCAGCCTTTTTCGAGAGACCCAGTACTTC.

The chain employs TRBV5-1 and TRBJ1-5; D gene ambiguous. Germline CDR1 SGHRS, CDR2 YFSETQ. Trimming left V 0 bases short and J 0 bases short, with 7 bases between. The CDR3 extends over 15 amino acids. CDR3 in amino acids: CASSLEGGSNQPQHF. The DNA for the CDR3 is TGCGCCAGCAGCTTGGAGGGAGGTAGCAATCAGCCCCAGCATTTT. Full variable domain (rest looked up from reference TRBV5-1 and TRBJ1-5): KAGVTQTPRYLIKTRGQQVTLSCSPISGHRSVSWYQQTPGQGLQFLFEYFSETQRNKGNFPGRFSGRQFSNSRSEMNVSTLELGDSALYLCASSLEGGSNQPQHFGDGTRLSIL.

This clone was observed once. The rearrangement joins TRBV6-5 to TRBJ1-6, with D tentatively TRBD1 (5 bases). The CDR3 is 15 residues long. V gave up 6 bases and J gave up 8 bases, with 17 bases separating them. Germline CDR1 is MNHEY and CDR2 is SVGAGI. The CDR3 sequence: CASSEDGGGYSPLHF. CDR3 nucleotide sequence: TGTGCCAGCAGCGAGGACGGGGGGGGTTATTCACCCCTCCACTTT.

The CDR3 region has the DNA TGTGCCAGCAGTCTACAGGGCCCACAGGGCGTTGCTTTCTTT. It specifies CASSLQGPQGVAFF. The V and J genes are TRBV6-5 and TRBJ1-1; possible D gene TRBD1, 6 bases. Trimming cost V 5 bases and J 11 bases, with 21 bases left between them. The CDR3 covers 14 residues. Germline V CDR1 and CDR2: MNHEY, SVGAGI.

The V gene is TRBV6-5, the J gene TRBJ1-2, with D possibly being TRBD1 (6 bases). The CDR3 contains 15 residues. Trimming took off 5 bases at V and 2 bases at J, with 15 bases between the two ends. Germline V gene data show CDR1 as MNHEY and CDR2 as SVGAGI. The CDR3 DNA sequence: TGTGCCAGCAGTCGAAGTGGACAGAACAACTATGGCTACACCTTC. Translated, it gives CASSRSGQNNYGYTF.

This clone was seen a single time. The chain combines TRBV19 with TRBJ2-5, with 7 bases that match TRBD2. V shed 3 bases and J 5 bases; nucleotides not matched to a gene: 9. Germline V lookup: CDR1 LNHDA, CDR2 SQIVND (reference sequence). The CDR3 has 15 amino acids. CDR3 protein: CASSMASGGQETQYF. In DNA, the CDR3 is TGTGCCAGTAGTATGGCTAGCGGAGGTCAGGAGACCCAGTACTTC.

The chain carries TRBV27 and TRBJ1-1; D is undetermined. The germline gives CDR1 MNHEY, CDR2 SMNVEV (reference sequence). This CDR3 contains 21 residues. The V and J ends lost 5 bases and 0 bases respectively, with 31 bases between them. The CDR3 coding sequence is TGTGCCAGCAGTCCATACGGACCGGGAACGGACCTTTCTGTCATGAACACTGAAGCTTTCTTT. It yields the protein CASSPYGPGTDLSVMNTEAFF.

The V and J genes are TRBV19 and TRBJ1-4; D gene ambiguous. Trimming cost V 6 bases and J 0 bases, with 8 bases left between them. This CDR3 contains 14 residues. From germline, CDR1 is LNHDA and CDR2 SQIVND (reference sequence). The CDR3 protein is CASSPGTTNEKLFF. The CDR3 DNA follows: TGTGCCAGTAGCCCCGGGACAACTAATGAAAAACTGTTTTTT.

This clone was recorded a few times. This chain uses TRBV12-3 or TRBV12-4 with TRBJ2-1; tentatively, D is TRBD2 (5 bases). This CDR3 region has 11 residues. Deletions cut 6 bases from V and 10 bases from J, with 10 bases between. The CDR3 nucleotides read TGTGCCAGCAGAGGAAGAGGGGAGCAGTTCTTC. Translated, it gives CASRGRGEQFF.

This chain links TRBV5-1 with TRBJ1-6; 8 bases are a match to TRBD1. This CDR3 region has 15 residues. From germline, CDR1 is SGHRS and CDR2 YFSETQ. The ends lost 4 bases at V and 8 bases at J; junction bases unmatched: 8. The CDR3 here is CASSPVPGQDSPLHF. CDR3 in DNA: TGCGCCAGCAGCCCCGTCCCGGGACAGGATTCACCCCTCCACTTT.

The gene calls are TRBV11-3 and TRBJ2-3; weak D call: TRBD2 (6 bases). The germline CDR1 and CDR2 sequences are SGHNT and YENEEA. V was pared by 6 bases and J by 0 bases, with 16 bases between. This CDR3 region has 16 residues. CDR3 sequence: CASSPGAEGSTDTQYF. CDR3 DNA sequence: TGTGCCAGCAGTCCGGGAGCCGAGGGGAGCACAGATACGCAGTATTTT.

This clone has a handful of counts. This chain joins TRBV6-4 and TRBJ1-2; 12 bases are shared with TRBD1. This CDR3 has 16 amino acids. Germline values: CDR1 MRHNA, CDR2 SNTAGT. The V and J ends lost 5 bases and 8 bases, in that order; junction bases with no gene match: 12. CDR3 region: CASSSQPGQGAGGYTF. The DNA of the CDR3 is TGTGCCAGCAGTTCACAGCCGGGACAGGGGGCCGGAGGCTACACCTTC.

This chain connects TRBV5-6 to TRBJ1-4; D might be TRBD1 (5 bases). Trimming removed 4 bases at V and 8 bases at J, with 21 bases between. Germline CDR1 reads SGHDT; CDR2 reads YYEEEE. CDR3 length equals 16 residues. The CDR3, as DNA: TGTGCCAGCAGCCCCGGAGGGCGGGGGGACGGGGAAAAACTGTTTTTT. Its translation: CASSPGGRGDGEKLFF.

V usage is TRBV7-2 and J usage is TRBJ2-3; D is uncertain. The germline V gene encodes CDR1 SGHTA and CDR2 FQGNSA. Trimming left V 1 base short and J 1 base short, with 6 bases between. The CDR3 consists of 14 residues. CDR3 amino acids: CASSLVRGTDTQYF. CDR3 DNA sequence: TGTGCCAGCAGCTTAGTCCGAGGCACAGATACGCAGTATTTT. The variable domain in full, completed from reference TRBV7-2 and TRBJ2-3, reads GAGVSQSPSNKVTEKGKDVELRCDPISGHTALYWYRQSLGQGLEFLIYFQGNSAPDKSGLPSDRFSAERTGGSVSTLTIQRTQQEDSAVYLCASSLVRGTDTQYFGPGTRLTVL.

The V and J genes are TRBV6-5 and TRBJ2-1, with D possibly matching TRBD1 (6 bases). CDR1 is MNHEY, CDR2 SVGAGI, per germline. The CDR3 contains 14 residues. The V and J ends lost 0 bases and 8 bases respectively, with 11 bases between them. The CDR3 is CASSYSDPGDEQFF. The CDR3 nucleotides read TGTGCCAGCAGTTACTCGGATCCAGGGGATGAGCAGTTCTTC.

This clone was seen more than once but under ten times. V gene TRBV7-2 combines with J gene TRBJ2-5, with D possibly matching TRBD2 (5 bases). Trimming took off 6 bases at V and 5 bases at J, with 13 bases between the two ends. The CDR3 is 13 amino acids. Germline values: CDR1 SGHTA, CDR2 FQGNSA. CDR3 coding DNA: TGTGCCAGCAGTTTGTCCTGGAGGGAGACCCAGTACTTC. Translated: CASSLSWRETQYF.

This rearrangement joins TRBV18 to TRBJ1-2; 7 positions agree with TRBD1. The CDR3 spans 13 residues. Per germline, CDR1 KGHSH and CDR2 LQKENI. V was pared by 5 bases and J by 7 bases, with 7 bases of the junction left unmatched. CDR3 sequence reads: CASSKGGEVGYTF. CDR3 nucleotide sequence: TGTGCCAGCTCAAAAGGGGGCGAGGTTGGCTACACCTTC.

CDR3 in DNA: TGTGCCAGCTCGGTACAGGGGGATCAGCCCCAGCATTTT. Its translation: CASSVQGDQPQHF. The J gene is TRBJ1-5, the V gene TRBV18; 8 bases match TRBD1. Germline loops: CDR1 KGHSH, CDR2 LQKENI. This CDR3 is 13 amino acids long. V was pared by 6 bases and J by 5 bases, with 3 bases of the junction left unmatched.

The chain couples TRBV6-5 to TRBJ1-3; TRBD1 matches 9 bases. The V gene end was trimmed by 4 bases and the J gene end by 7 bases; junction bases not matched to a gene: 11. The length of the CDR3 is 16 residues. The V gene's germline CDR1 is MNHEY and CDR2 SVGAGI. CDR3 in DNA: TGTGCCAGCAGTTCGCCGACCCTAGGACAGGGGAACACCATATATTTT. It encodes CASSSPTLGQGNTIYF.

The gene calls are TRBV2 and TRBJ2-3, with 8 bases aligning to TRBD2. The CDR3 runs 15 residues. J lost 3 bases, V lost 6 bases, and 8 bases had no gene match. Looked up from germline, CDR1 is SNHLY and CDR2 is FYNNEI. The CDR3 coding sequence is TGTGCCAGCAGCCTACCGGGACTAGATACAGATACGCAGTATTTT. This translates into CASSLPGLDTDTQYF.

The chain links TRBV12-3 or TRBV12-4 to TRBJ1-1; no clear D gene. This CDR3 spans 11 amino acids. Trimming took off 3 bases at V and 7 bases at J, with 6 bases between the two ends. The CDR3 is CASSFGGEAFF. CDR3 in DNA: TGTGCCAGCAGTTTCGGCGGTGAAGCTTTCTTT.

The V and J genes are TRBV2 and TRBJ1-2; D might be TRBD1 (5 bases). The CDR3 has 14 residues. CDR1 is SNHLY and CDR2 is FYNNEI in the germline V gene. The V end lost 2 bases, the J end lost 4 bases, and 11 bases lay between the germline ends. The CDR3 loop is CASSELDSLYGYTF. Written as DNA, the CDR3 is TGTGCCAGCAGTGAACTCGACAGCCTCTATGGCTACACCTTC.

The chain combines TRBV7-9 with TRBJ2-3, with 12 bases fitting TRBD2. The CDR3 covers 16 residues. From germline, CDR1 is SEHNR and CDR2 FQNEAQ (reference sequence). Losses at the gene ends were 5 bases for V and 2 bases for J; bases not matched to a gene: 5. As DNA, the CDR3 is TGTGCCAGCAGCCACGGACTAGCGGGGACCACAGATACGCAGTATTTT. It yields the protein CASSHGLAGTTDTQYF. The entire variable domain, with the rest obtained from reference TRBV7-9 and TRBJ2-3, is as follows: DTGVSQNPRHKITKRGQNVTFRCDPISEHNRLYWYRQTLGQGPEFLTYFQNEAQLEKSRLLSDRFSAERPKGSFSTLEIQRTEQGDSAMYLCASSHGLAGTTDTQYFGPGTRLTVL.

V is TRBV30 and J is TRBJ1-3; 10 nucleotides match TRBD1. CDR1 and CDR2 from the germline V gene are GTSNPN and SVGIG (reference sequence). The CDR3 has 15 amino acids. Trimming took 7 bases from V and 4 from J; bases not matched to a gene: 10. The CDR3 loop reads CAFRRDRGLGNTIYF. The CDR3, as DNA: TGTGCCTTCCGCCGAGACAGGGGGCTCGGAAACACCATATATTTT.

This clone was recorded only once. V usage is TRBV5-1 and J usage is TRBJ2-1; the match to TRBD1 covers 9 bases. CDR1 is SGHRS and CDR2 is YFSETQ in the germline V gene. This CDR3 has 15 residues. The ends lost 2 bases at V and 4 bases at J; junction bases unmatched: 4. For the CDR3, the DNA is TGCGCCAGCAGCTTCGGGACAGGGTCTTACAATGAGCAGTTCTTC. Its protein product is CASSFGTGSYNEQFF. Full variable domain (rest looked up from reference TRBV5-1 and TRBJ2-1): KAGVTQTPRYLIKTRGQQVTLSCSPISGHRSVSWYQQTPGQGLQFLFEYFSETQRNKGNFPGRFSGRQFSNSRSEMNVSTLELGDSALYLCASSFGTGSYNEQFFGPGTRLTVL.

CDR3 DNA sequence: TGTGCCAGCAGTTCTGATGGCAGGGGGTTATCGATTACGCGAAACACTGAAGCTTTCTTT. This gives the protein CASSSDGRGLSITRNTEAFF. V and J are TRBV28 and TRBJ1-1, with 7 bases matching TRBD1. This CDR3 comprises 20 residues. Germline CDR1 reads MDHEN; CDR2 reads SYDVKM. V lost 4 bases and J lost 2; bases outside the gene matches: 22.